This T cell receptor beta chain was recorded in a study of metastatic and nonmetastatic thyroid tumors. The length of the CDR3 is 16 residues. Looked up from germline, CDR1 is ENHRY and CDR2 is SYGVKD. Ahead of thyroid surgery, no patient had received treatment of any kind. From the PCR reads, TCRdb re-called clones with MiXCR. The data hold more than 25,000 clones, with roughly 7.1% observed a single time. Notes on this clone: A read error is possible here, since a much larger clone lies one base away.

The clonotype was recovered from a female donor with papillary thyroid cancer or a benign thyroid nodule (not recorded which). Some clones in this sample may be carry-over from other donors' samples. Sequenced material: blood. The V call is TRBV10-3, the J call TRBJ2-1; D perhaps matches TRBD1 (5 bases). The CDR3 DNA is TGTGCCACCAGACCAGGTGGGGCGAGCTCCTACAGTGAGCATTTCTTC. Translation gives CATRPGGASSYSEHFF.